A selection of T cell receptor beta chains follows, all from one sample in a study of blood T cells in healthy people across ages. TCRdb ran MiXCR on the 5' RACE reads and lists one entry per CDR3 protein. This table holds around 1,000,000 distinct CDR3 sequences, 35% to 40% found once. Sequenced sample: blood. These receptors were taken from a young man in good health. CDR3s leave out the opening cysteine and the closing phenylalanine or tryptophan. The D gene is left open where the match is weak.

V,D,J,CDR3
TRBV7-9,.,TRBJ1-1,ASSPDIMNTEAF
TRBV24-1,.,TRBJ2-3,ATSDTTRQASTDTQY
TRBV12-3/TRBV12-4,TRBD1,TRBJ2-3,ASSLGPPGQSTDTQY
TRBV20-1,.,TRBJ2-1,SAKTPTGELSSYNEQF
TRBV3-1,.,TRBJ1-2,ASSQGSRGSNYGYT
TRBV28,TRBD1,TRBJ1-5,ASSLYRDGQGPNQPQH
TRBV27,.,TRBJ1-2,ASSSWQGVGGYT
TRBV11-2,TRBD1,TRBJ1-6,ASSEEFGTGRNSPLH
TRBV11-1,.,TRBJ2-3,ASSSVGPASTDTQY
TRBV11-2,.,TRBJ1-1,ASSLVSPGRAF
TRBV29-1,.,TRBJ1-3,SVAAGAGNTIY
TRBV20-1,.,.,SARETGASSYNEQY
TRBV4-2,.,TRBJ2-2,ASSVFGELF
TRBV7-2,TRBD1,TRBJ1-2,ASSLNRGASYGYT